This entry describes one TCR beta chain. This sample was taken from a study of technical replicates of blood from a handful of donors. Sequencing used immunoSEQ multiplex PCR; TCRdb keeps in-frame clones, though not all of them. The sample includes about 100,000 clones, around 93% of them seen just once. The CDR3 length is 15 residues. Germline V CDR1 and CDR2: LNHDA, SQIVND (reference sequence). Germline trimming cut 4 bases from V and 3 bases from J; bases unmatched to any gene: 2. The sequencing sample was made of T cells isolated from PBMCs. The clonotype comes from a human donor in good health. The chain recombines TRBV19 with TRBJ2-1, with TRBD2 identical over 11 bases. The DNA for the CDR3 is TGTGCCAGTAGTACCGGGACTAGCGGCTACAATGAGCAGTTCTTC. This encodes CASSTGTSGYNEQFF.